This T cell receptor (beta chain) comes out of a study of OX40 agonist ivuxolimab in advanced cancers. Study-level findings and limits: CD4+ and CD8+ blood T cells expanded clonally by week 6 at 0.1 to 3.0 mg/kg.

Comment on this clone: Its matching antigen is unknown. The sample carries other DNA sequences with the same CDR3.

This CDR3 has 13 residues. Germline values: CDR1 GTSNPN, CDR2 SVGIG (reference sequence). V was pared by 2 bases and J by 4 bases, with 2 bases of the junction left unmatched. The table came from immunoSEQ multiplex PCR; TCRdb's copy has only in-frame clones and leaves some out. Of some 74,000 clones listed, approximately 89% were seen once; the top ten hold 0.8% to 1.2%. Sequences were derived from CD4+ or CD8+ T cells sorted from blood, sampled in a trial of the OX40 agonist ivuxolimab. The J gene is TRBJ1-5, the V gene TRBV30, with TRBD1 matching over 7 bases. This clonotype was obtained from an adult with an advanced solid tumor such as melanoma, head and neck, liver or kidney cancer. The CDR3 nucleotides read TGTGCCTGGAGTTCAGGGGGGAATCAGCCCCAGCATTTT. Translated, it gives CAWSSGGNQPQHF.